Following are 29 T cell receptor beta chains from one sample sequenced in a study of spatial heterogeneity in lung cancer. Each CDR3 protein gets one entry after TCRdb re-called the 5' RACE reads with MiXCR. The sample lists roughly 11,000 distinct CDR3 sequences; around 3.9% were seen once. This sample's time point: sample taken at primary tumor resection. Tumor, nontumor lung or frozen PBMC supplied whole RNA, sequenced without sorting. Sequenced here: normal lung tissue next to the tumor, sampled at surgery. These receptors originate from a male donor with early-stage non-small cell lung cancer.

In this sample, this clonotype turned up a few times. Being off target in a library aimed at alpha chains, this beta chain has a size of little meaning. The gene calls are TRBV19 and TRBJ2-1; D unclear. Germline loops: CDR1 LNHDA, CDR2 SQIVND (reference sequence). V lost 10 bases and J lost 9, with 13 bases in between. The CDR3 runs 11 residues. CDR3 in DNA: TGTGCCACCTCATTCAGCCTTGAGCAGTTCTTC. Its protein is CATSFSLEQFF. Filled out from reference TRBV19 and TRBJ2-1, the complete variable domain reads DGGITQSPKYLFRKEGQNVTLSCEQNLNHDAMYWYRQDPGQGLRLIYYSQIVNDFQKGDIAEGYSVSREKKESFPLTVTSAQKNPTAFYLCATSFSLEQFFGPGTRLTVL.

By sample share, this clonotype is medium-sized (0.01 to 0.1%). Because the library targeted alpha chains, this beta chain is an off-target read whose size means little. CDR3 coding DNA: TGTGCCAGCAGTTTCACAGCGGGAGGGGTTAATGAGCAGTTCTTC. Translating it yields CASSFTAGGVNEQFF. The chain recombines TRBV27 with TRBJ2-1; 10 bases are shared with TRBD2. The V and J ends lost 3 bases and 7 bases, in that order; junction bases with no gene match: 6. CDR3 length equals 15 residues. CDR1 is MNHEY and CDR2 is SMNVEV in the germline V gene (reference sequence).

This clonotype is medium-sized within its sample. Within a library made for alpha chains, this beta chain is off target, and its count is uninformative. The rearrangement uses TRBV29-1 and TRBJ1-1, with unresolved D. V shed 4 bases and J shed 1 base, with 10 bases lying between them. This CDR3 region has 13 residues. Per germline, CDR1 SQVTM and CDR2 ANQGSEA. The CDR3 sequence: CSVVHSSNTEAFF. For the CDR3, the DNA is TGCAGCGTTGTTCACTCTTCGAACACTGAAGCTTTCTTT.

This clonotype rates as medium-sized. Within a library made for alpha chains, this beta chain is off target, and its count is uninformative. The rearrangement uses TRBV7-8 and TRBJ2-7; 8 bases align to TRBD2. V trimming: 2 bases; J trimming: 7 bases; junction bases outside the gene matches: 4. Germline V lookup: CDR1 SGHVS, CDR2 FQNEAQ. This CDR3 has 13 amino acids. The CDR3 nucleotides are TGTGCCAGCAGCTTATTACGGGGGGGAGAGCAGTACTTC. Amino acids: CASSLLRGGEQYF.

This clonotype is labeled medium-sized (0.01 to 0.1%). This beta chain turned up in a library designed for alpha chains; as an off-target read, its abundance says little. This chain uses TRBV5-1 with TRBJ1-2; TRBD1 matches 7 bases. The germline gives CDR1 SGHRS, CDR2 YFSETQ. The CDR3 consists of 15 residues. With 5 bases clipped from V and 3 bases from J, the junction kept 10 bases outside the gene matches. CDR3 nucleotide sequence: TGCGCCAGCAGACCATACGACAGGGTGGACTATGGCTACACCTTC. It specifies CASRPYDRVDYGYTF.

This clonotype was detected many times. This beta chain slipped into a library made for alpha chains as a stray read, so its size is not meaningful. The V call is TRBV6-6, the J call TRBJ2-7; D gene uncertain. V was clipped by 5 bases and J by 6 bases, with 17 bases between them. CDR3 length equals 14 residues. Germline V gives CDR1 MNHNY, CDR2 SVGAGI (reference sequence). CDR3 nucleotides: TGTGCCAGCAGTCTAAAAAGAACGCAAGGCGAGCAGTACTTC. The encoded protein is CASSLKRTQGEQYF.

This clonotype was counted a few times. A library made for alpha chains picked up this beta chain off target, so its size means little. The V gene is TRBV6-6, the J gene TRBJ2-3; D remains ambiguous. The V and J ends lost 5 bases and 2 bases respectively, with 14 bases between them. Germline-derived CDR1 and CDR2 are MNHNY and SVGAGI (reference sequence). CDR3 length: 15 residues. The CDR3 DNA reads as TGTGCCAGCAGTAAGGATTCCTCTTCCACAGATACGCAGTATTTT. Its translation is CASSKDSSSTDTQYF.

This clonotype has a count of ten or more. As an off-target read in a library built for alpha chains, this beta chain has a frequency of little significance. The CDR3: CASSISPGTGINEQFF. The CDR3 DNA reads as TGTGCCAGCAGCATATCCCCCGGGACAGGGATCAATGAGCAGTTCTTC. The chain couples TRBV7-8 to TRBJ2-1; 9 positions agree with TRBD1. V trimming: 5 bases; J trimming: 6 bases; junction bases outside the gene matches: 11. This CDR3 is 16 amino acids long. CDR1 SGHVS and CDR2 FQNEAQ come from the germline V gene.

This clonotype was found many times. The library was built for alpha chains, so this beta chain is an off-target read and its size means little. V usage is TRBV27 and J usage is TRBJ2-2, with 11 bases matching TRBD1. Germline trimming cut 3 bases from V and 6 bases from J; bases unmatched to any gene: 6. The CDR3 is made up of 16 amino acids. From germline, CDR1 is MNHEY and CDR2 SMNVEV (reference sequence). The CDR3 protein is CASSFLGQGGAGELFF. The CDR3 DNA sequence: TGTGCCAGCAGTTTTCTGGGACAGGGGGGGGCCGGGGAGCTGTTTTTT.

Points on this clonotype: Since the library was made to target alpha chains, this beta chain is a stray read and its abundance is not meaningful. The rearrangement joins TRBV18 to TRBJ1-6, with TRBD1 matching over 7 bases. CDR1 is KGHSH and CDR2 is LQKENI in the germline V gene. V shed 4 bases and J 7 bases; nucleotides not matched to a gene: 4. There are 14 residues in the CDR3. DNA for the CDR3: TGTGCCAGCTCACGGGACAGCGAAAATTCACCCCTCCACTTT. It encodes CASSRDSENSPLHF.

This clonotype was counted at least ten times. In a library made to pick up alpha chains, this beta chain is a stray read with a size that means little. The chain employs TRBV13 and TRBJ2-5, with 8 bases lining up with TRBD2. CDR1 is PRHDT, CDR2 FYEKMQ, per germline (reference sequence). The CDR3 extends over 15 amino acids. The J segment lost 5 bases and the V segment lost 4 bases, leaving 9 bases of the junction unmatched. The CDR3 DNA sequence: TGTGCCAGCAGCTCTCCGGGACTAGAAGCGGAGACCCAGTACTTC. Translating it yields CASSSPGLEAETQYF.

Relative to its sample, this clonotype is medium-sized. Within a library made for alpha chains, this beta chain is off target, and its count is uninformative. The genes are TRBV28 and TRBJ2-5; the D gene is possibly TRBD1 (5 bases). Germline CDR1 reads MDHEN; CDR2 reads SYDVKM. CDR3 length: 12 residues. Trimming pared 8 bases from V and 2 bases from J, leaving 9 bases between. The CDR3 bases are TGTGCCAGCCTTGCAGGGCAAGAGACCCAGTACTTC. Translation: CASLAGQETQYF.

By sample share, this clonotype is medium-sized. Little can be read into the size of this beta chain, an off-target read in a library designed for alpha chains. For the CDR3, the DNA is TGCAGTGCTAGACCTCCAACAGGGCTTGCCTACGAGCAGTACTTC. Protein sequence: CSARPPTGLAYEQYF. This chain joins TRBV20-1 and TRBJ2-7, with a possible D match to TRBD1 (6 bases). V was shortened by 2 bases and J by 2 bases, with 16 bases between the two germline ends. The germline CDR1 and CDR2 sequences are DFQATT and SNEGSKA (reference sequence). This CDR3 comprises 15 residues.

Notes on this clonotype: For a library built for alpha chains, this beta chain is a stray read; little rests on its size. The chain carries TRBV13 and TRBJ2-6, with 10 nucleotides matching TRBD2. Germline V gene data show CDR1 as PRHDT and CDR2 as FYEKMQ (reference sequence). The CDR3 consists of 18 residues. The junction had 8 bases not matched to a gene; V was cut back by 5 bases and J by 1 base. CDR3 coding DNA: TGTGCCAGCAGCCCCGGACTAGCGGCTCGTTCTGGGGCCAACGTCCTGACTTTC. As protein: CASSPGLAARSGANVLTF.

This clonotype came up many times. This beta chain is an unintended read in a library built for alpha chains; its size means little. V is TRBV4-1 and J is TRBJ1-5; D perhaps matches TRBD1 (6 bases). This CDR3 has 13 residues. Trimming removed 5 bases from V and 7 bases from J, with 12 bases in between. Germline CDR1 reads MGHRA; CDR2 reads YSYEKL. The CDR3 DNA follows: TGCGCCAGCAGCTGGGGGCCTCGGCAGCCCCAGCATTTT. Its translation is CASSWGPRQPQHF.

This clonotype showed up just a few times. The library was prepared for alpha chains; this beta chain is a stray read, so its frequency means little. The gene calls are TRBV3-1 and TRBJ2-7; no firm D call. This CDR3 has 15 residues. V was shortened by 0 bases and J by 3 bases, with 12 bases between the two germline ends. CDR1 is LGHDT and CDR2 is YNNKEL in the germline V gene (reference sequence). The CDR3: CASSQDLRSVYEQYF. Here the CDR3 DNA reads TGTGCCAGCAGCCAAGATCTCAGATCAGTCTACGAGCAGTACTTC.

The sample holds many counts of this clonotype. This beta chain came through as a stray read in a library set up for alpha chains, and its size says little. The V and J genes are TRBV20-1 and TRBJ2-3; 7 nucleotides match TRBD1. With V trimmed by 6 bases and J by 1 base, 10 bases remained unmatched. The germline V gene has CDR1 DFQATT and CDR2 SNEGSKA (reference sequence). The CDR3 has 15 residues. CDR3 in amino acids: CSAARQGSGTDTQYF. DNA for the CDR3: TGCAGTGCCGCCCGACAGGGTTCCGGCACAGATACGCAGTATTTT.

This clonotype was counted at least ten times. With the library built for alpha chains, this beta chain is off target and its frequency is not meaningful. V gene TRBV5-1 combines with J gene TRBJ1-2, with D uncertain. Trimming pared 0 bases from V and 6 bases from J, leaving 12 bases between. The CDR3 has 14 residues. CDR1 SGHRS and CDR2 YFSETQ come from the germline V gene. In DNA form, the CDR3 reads TGCGCCAGCAGCTTGGAGGGTCAGCCTAATGGCTACACCTTC. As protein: CASSLEGQPNGYTF.

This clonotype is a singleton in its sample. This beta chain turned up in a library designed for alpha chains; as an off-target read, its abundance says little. CDR3 residues: CSVPGQANTGELFF. The CDR3 DNA follows: TGCAGCGTTCCCGGACAGGCGAACACCGGGGAGCTGTTTTTT. The V and J genes are TRBV29-1 and TRBJ2-2, with 7 bases matching TRBD1. The CDR3 has 14 residues. The junction had 3 bases not matched to a gene; V was cut back by 5 bases and J by 0 bases. The germline V gene has CDR1 SQVTM and CDR2 ANQGSEA.

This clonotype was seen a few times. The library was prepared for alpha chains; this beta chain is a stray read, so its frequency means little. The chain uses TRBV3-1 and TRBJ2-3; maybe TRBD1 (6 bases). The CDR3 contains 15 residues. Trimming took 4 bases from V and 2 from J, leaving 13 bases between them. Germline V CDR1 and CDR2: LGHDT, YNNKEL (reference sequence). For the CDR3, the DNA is TGTGCCAGCAGCCCAACGACAGGATCCACAGATACGCAGTATTTT. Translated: CASSPTTGSTDTQYF.

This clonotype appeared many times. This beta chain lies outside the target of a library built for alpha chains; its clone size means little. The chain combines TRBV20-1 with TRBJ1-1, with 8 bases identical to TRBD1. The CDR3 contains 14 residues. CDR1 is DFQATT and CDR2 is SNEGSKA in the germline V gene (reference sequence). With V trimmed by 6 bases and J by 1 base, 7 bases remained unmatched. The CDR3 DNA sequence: TGCAGTGCCCGACAGGGGCTCCCGAACACTGAAGCTTTCTTT. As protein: CSARQGLPNTEAFF.

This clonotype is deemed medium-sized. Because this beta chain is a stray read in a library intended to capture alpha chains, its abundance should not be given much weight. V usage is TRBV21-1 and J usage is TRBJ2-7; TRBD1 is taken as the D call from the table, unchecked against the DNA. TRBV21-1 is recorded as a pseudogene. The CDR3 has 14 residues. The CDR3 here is CASSRTGIRYEQYF. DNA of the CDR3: TGTGCCAGCAGCAGGACAGGGATAAGATACGAGCAGTACTTC.

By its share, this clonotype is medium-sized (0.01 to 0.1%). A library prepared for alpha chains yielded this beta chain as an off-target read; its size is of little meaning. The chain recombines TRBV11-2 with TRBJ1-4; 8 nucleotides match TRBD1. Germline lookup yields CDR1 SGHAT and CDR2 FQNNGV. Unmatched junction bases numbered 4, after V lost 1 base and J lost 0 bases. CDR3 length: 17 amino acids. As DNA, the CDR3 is TGTGCCAGCAGCTTAGCAGACAGGGGTGCAACTAATGAAAAACTGTTTTTT. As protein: CASSLADRGATNEKLFF.

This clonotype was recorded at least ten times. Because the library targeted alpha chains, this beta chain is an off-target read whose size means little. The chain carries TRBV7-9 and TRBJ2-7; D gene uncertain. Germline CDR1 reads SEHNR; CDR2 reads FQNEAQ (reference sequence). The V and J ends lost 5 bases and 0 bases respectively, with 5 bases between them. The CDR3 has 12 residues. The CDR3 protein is CASSLNSYEQYF. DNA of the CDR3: TGTGCCAGCAGCCTGAACTCCTACGAGCAGTACTTC.

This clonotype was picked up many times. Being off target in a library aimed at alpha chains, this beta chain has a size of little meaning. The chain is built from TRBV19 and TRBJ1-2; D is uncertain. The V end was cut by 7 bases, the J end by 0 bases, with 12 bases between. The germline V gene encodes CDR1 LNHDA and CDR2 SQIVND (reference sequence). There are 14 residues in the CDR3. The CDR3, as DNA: TGTGCCAGTAAGGGCTTATTCACTAACTATGGCTACACCTTC. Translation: CASKGLFTNYGYTF.

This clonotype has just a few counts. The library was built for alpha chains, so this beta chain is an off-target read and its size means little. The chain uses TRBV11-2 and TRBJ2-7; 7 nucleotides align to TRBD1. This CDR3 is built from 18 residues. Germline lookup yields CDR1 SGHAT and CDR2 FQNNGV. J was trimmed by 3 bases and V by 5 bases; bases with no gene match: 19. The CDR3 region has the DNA TGTGCCAGCAGCCAGACAGGGCGCGATCTCACTGGGAACTACGAGCAGTACTTC. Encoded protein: CASSQTGRDLTGNYEQYF.

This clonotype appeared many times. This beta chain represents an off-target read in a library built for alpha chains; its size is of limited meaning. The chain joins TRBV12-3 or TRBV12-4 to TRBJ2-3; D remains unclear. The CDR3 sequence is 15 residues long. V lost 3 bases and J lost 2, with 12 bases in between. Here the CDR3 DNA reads TGTGCCAGCAGTTTCCCGACGGCTATCACAGATACGCAGTATTTT. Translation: CASSFPTAITDTQYF.

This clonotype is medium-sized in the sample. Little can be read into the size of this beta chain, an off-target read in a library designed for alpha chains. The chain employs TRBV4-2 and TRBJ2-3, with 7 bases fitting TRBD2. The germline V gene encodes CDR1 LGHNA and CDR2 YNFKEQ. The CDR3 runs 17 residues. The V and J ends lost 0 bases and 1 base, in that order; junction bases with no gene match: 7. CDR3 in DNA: TGTGCCAGCAGCCAAGACAATCGCGGGAGTGGCACAGATACGCAGTATTTT. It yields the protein CASSQDNRGSGTDTQYF.

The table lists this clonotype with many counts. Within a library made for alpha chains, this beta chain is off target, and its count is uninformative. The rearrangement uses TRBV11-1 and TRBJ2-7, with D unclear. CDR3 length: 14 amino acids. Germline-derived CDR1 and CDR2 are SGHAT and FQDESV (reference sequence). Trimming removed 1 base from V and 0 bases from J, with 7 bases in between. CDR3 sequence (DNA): TGTGCCAGCAGCTTAGGGATAAGCTCCTACGAGCAGTACTTC. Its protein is CASSLGISSYEQYF.